These 14 T cell receptor beta chains came from one sample sequenced in a study of cytomegalovirus exposure and HLA in healthy donors. Primers for the PCR totalled 60 Vbeta and 13 Jbeta. Using immunoSEQ multiplex PCR, the repertoire was profiled, and TCRdb retains in-frame clones only, with some absent. The sample consists of fewer than 80,000 clones, about 65% of them appearing once. The source material was PBMCs. The receptors were sampled from a middle-aged man in good health and CMV-seropositive.

The chain employs TRBV14 and TRBJ1-2, with D tentatively TRBD1 (6 bases). CDR3 size: 15 residues. Germline V gene sequence: CDR1 SGHDN, CDR2 FVKESK. Between the trimmed V and J ends, which lost 3 bases and 3 bases, there was a span of 14 bases. The CDR3 is CASSQVGQPHYGYTF. In DNA, the CDR3 is TGTGCCAGCAGCCAGGTCGGACAGCCTCACTATGGCTACACCTTC.

CDR3 in DNA: TGTGCCACCAGCAGAGGAGAGGTGCAAGAGACCCAGTACTTC. This gives the protein CATSRGEVQETQYF. The chain carries TRBV15 and TRBJ2-5; D gene uncertain. The germline V and J ends were trimmed by 1 base and 2 bases, with 8 bases remaining between them. The CDR3 is made up of 14 amino acids. The germline CDR1 and CDR2 sequences are LNHNV and YYDKDF (reference sequence).

In its sample, this clone was seen once. This chain uses TRBV27 with TRBJ2-1; 10 nucleotides align to TRBD2. V lost 6 bases, J lost 7 bases, and 9 bases stayed unmatched. Germline CDR1 is MNHEY and CDR2 is SMNVEV (reference sequence). CDR3 length equals 15 residues. The CDR3 sequence: CASRPLAGVKNEQFF. CDR3 sequence (DNA): TGTGCCAGCAGGCCTCTAGCGGGAGTGAAGAATGAGCAGTTCTTC.

This clone was seen once. V gene TRBV6-6 combines with J gene TRBJ2-7; 10 nucleotides align to TRBD2. J lost 6 bases, V lost 5 bases, and 10 bases had no gene match. CDR1 is MNHNY and CDR2 is SVGAGI in the germline V gene (reference sequence). This CDR3 spans 15 amino acids. The CDR3 is CASSALAGKGGEQYF. The DNA for the CDR3 is TGTGCCAGCAGTGCACTAGCGGGAAAGGGCGGCGAGCAGTACTTC.

V usage is TRBV5-1 and J usage is TRBJ2-7; 12 bases agree with TRBD1. Germline V gene sequence: CDR1 SGHRS, CDR2 YFSETQ. This CDR3 has 14 amino acids. Trimming at V came to 4 bases and at J to 6 bases, leaving 5 bases not matched to a gene. The CDR3 nucleotides are TGCGCCAGCAGCAACCCGGGACAGGGGGCCGAGCAGTACTTC. Translating it yields CASSNPGQGAEQYF.

In regard to this clone: In the same sample, other DNA sequences code for this CDR3. The J gene is TRBJ2-7, the V gene TRBV7-6; tentatively, D is TRBD2 (6 bases). Trimming removed 1 base from V and 1 base from J, with 8 bases in between. The CDR3 extends over 14 amino acids. Germline V gene sequence: CDR1 SGHVS, CDR2 FNYEAQ. As DNA, the CDR3 is TGTGCCAGCAGCTTAGAGGAGGGGTCCTACGAGCAGTACTTC. Its protein product is CASSLEEGSYEQYF.

V gene TRBV7-9 combines with J gene TRBJ2-2, with D perhaps TRBD1 (6 bases). The germline CDR1 and CDR2 sequences are SEHNR and FQNEAQ (reference sequence). V dropped 6 bases and J dropped 3 bases, with 11 bases sitting between them. The CDR3 is made up of 14 amino acids. CDR3 sequence reads: CASSSGQYTGELFF. CDR3 sequence (DNA): TGTGCCAGCAGTTCTGGACAGTACACCGGGGAGCTGTTTTTT.

The chain has TRBV27 and TRBJ1-4, with TRBD1 matching over 7 bases. The V and J ends lost 2 bases and 10 bases, in that order; junction bases with no gene match: 7. CDR1 and CDR2 (germline): MNHEY, SMNVEV (reference sequence). The length of the CDR3 is 14 residues. The CDR3 loop reads CASSLKKAGGKLFF. Here the CDR3 DNA reads TGTGCCAGCAGTTTAAAAAAGGCAGGGGGAAAACTGTTTTTT. Variable domain in full (rest from reference TRBV27 and TRBJ1-4): EAQVTQNPRYLITVTGKKLTVTCSQNMNHEYMSWYRQDPGLGLRQIYYSMNVEVTDKGDVPEGYKVSRKEKRNFPLILESPSPNQTSLYFCASSLKKAGGKLFFGSGTQLSVL.

The genes are TRBV7-2 and TRBJ1-2; TRBD1 aligns across 9 bases. In germline, CDR1 is SGHTA, CDR2 FQGNSA. V shed 7 bases, J shed 7 bases, and the junction held 7 bases outside the gene matches. This CDR3 region has 13 residues. The CDR3 DNA reads as TGTGCCAGCATGACAGGGGGGTTTGCTGGCTACACCTTC. Translation gives CASMTGGFAGYTF.

The J gene is TRBJ2-3, the V gene TRBV6-5; D is unclear. Germline CDR1 is MNHEY and CDR2 is SVGAGI. There are 15 residues in the CDR3. Deletions cut 1 base from V and 5 bases from J, with 13 bases between. Here the CDR3 reads CASSYLGRLGDTQYF. DNA of the CDR3: TGTGCCAGCAGTTACTTGGGCCGGCTGGGAGATACGCAGTATTTT.

The rearrangement links TRBV28 to TRBJ2-5, with a tentative D call TRBD2 (5 bases). This CDR3 region has 14 residues. Germline V gene lookup returns CDR1 MDHEN and CDR2 SYDVKM. Between the trimmed V and J ends, which lost 5 bases and 7 bases, there was a span of 17 bases. This CDR3 is CASSRTAGRGTQYF. The CDR3 coding sequence is TGTGCCAGCAGTCGCACGGCCGGCCGGGGGACCCAGTACTTC.

This chain connects TRBV5-1 to TRBJ2-5; 13 bases are a match to TRBD2. Germline-derived CDR1 and CDR2 are SGHRS and YFSETQ. CDR3 length: 16 amino acids. Trimming at V came to 3 bases and at J to 5 bases, leaving 7 bases not matched to a gene. CDR3 sequence: CASSYTSGGALETQYF. In DNA form, the CDR3 reads TGCGCCAGCAGCTACACTAGCGGGGGGGCCCTGGAGACCCAGTACTTC.

The chain is built from TRBV19 and TRBJ1-1; 10 bases line up with TRBD1. There are 15 residues in the CDR3. Germline CDR1 and CDR2: LNHDA and SQIVND (reference sequence). V was clipped by 8 bases and J by 1 base; unmatched bases: 7. The CDR3 DNA follows: TGTGCCAGTCGAGTGACAGGGGGCGCGAACACTGAAGCTTTCTTT. The encoded protein is CASRVTGGANTEAFF.

The table lists this clone with a few counts. The J gene is TRBJ2-1, the V gene TRBV9, with 10 positions matching TRBD2. Germline lookup yields CDR1 SGDLS and CDR2 YYNGEE. J gave up 4 bases and V 4 bases, and 8 bases lay outside the gene matches. This CDR3 spans 16 amino acids. As DNA, the CDR3 is TGTGCCAGCAGCAAGCGACTAGCGGGCATATACAATGAGCAGTTCTTC. Amino acids: CASSKRLAGIYNEQFF.